This passage covers 18 T cell receptor beta chains from one sample sequenced in a study of T cell changes during pregnancy in multiple sclerosis. The assay was immunoSEQ multiplex PCR, and TCRdb's table has in-frame clones only and misses some. The sample holds approximately 89,000 clones, over 85% seen once. This specimen was peripheral blood, taken after pregnancy. Receptor source: a female donor in good health, enrolled as a control in a pregnancy study.

The chain uses TRBV4-2 and TRBJ1-1; D remains ambiguous. With 3 bases removed from V and 8 bases from J, the gap between germline ends came to 13 bases. The CDR3 sequence is 13 residues long. The germline V gene encodes CDR1 LGHNA and CDR2 YNFKEQ. The CDR3 coding sequence is TGTGCCAGCAGCCAGCTACCCGGTTCCGAAGCTTTCTTT. It encodes CASSQLPGSEAFF.

The genes are TRBV19 and TRBJ2-3, with 8 bases aligning to TRBD1. Germline trimming cut 4 bases from V and 2 bases from J; bases unmatched to any gene: 2. The CDR3 length is 14 residues. The germline V gene encodes CDR1 LNHDA and CDR2 SQIVND (reference sequence). This chain's CDR3 is CASSTDRATDTQYF. DNA of the CDR3: TGTGCCAGTAGTACGGACAGGGCCACAGATACGCAGTATTTT.

V usage is TRBV5-1 and J usage is TRBJ2-7, with D possibly being TRBD2 (6 bases). CDR3 size: 17 residues. Germline CDR1 and CDR2: SGHRS and YFSETQ. V was cut by 0 bases and J by 1 base, with 17 bases left in between. The CDR3 here is CASSLGSHSGGSYEQYF. CDR3 DNA: TGCGCCAGCAGCTTGGGGTCACATAGCGGAGGTTCCTACGAGCAGTACTTC.

The chain carries TRBV5-1 and TRBJ1-4; D is unclear. The V and J ends lost 2 bases and 8 bases respectively, with 13 bases between them. Germline CDR1 and CDR2: SGHRS and YFSETQ. The CDR3 has 14 residues. The CDR3, as DNA: TGCGCCAGCAGCTTTGATGTGACTGGGGAAAAACTGTTTTTT. It translates to CASSFDVTGEKLFF.

This clone was seen only once. The chain has TRBV9 and TRBJ2-5; D gene uncertain. Per the germline V gene, CDR1 is SGDLS and CDR2 is YYNGEE. Trimming left V 9 bases short and J 7 bases short, with 4 bases between. The CDR3 covers 8 residues. The CDR3 sequence is CANTTQYF. The CDR3, as DNA: TGTGCCAACACGACCCAGTACTTC.

The chain couples TRBV18 to TRBJ2-5; TRBD1 is a possible D gene (6 bases). V lost 3 bases and J 5 bases, leaving 16 bases between the germline ends. CDR1 KGHSH and CDR2 LQKENI come from the germline V gene. CDR3 size: 15 residues. CDR3 coding DNA: TGTGCCAGCTCACCTGGGACAACTGGCGGGGAGACCCAGTACTTC. This encodes CASSPGTTGGETQYF.

The genes are TRBV14 and TRBJ2-7, with a possible D match to TRBD2 (6 bases). Germline-derived CDR1 and CDR2 are SGHDN and FVKESK. Between the trimmed V and J ends, which lost 3 bases and 0 bases, there was a span of 18 bases. This CDR3 is built from 17 residues. The CDR3 region has the DNA TGTGCCAGCAGCCAGCGACCATCCTTCGGGAGCTCCTACGAGCAGTACTTC. It yields the protein CASSQRPSFGSSYEQYF.

CDR3 coding DNA: TGTGCCAGCAGCTTAGGCGGGGTAGCTGAAGCTTTCTTT. Its translation is CASSLGGVAEAFF. The chain employs TRBV7-9 and TRBJ1-1; no reliable D call. This CDR3 is 13 amino acids long. Trimming left V 1 base short and J 6 bases short, with 9 bases between. The germline V gene encodes CDR1 SEHNR and CDR2 FQNEAQ (reference sequence).

J is TRBJ1-5 and V is TRBV10-3; 8 nucleotides match TRBD1. There are 14 residues in the CDR3. CDR1 is ENHRY and CDR2 is SYGVKD in the germline V gene. V shed 6 bases, J shed 2 bases, and the junction held 3 bases outside the gene matches. Written as DNA, the CDR3 is TGTGCCATCAGCCCGGACAGGGGCAATCAGCCCCAGCATTTT. Protein product: CAISPDRGNQPQHF.

This chain links TRBV7-9 with TRBJ2-1, with D possibly being TRBD1 (7 bases). V dropped 7 bases and J dropped 7 bases, with 29 bases sitting between them. CDR3 length equals 18 residues. Germline CDR1 reads SEHNR; CDR2 reads FQNEAQ (reference sequence). The CDR3 bases are TGTGCCAGCATCTTGCACTCCTTGTCGGAGGGGGCGGGGAATGAGCAGTTCTTC. This sequence encodes CASILHSLSEGAGNEQFF.

The gene calls are TRBV5-4 and TRBJ2-1, with a tentative D call TRBD2 (5 bases). Germline V gene sequence: CDR1 SGHNT, CDR2 YYREEE (reference sequence). Trimming pared 4 bases from V and 7 bases from J, leaving 9 bases between. The CDR3 is 12 residues long. The CDR3 loop is CASSEPGNEQFF. The CDR3 region has the DNA TGTGCCAGCAGCGAGCCGGGGAATGAGCAGTTCTTC.

The rearrangement uses TRBV9 and TRBJ2-6, with 10 bases matching TRBD2. Germline CDR1 and CDR2: SGDLS and YYNGEE. After removal of 4 bases from V and 0 bases from J, the junction contained 7 bases not matched to a gene. This CDR3 comprises 18 residues. The CDR3 reads CASSPGLASYSGANVLTF. CDR3 nucleotide sequence: TGTGCCAGCAGCCCGGGACTAGCGTCATACTCTGGGGCCAACGTCCTGACTTTC. The variable domain in full, completed from reference TRBV9 and TRBJ2-6, reads DSGVTQTPKHLITATGQRVTLRCSPRSGDLSVYWYQQSLDQGLQFLIQYYNGEERAKGNILERFSAQQFPDLHSELNLSSLELGDSALYFCASSPGLASYSGANVLTFGAGSRLTVL.

The genes are TRBV4-1 and TRBJ2-7, with D unclear. The CDR3 extends over 14 amino acids. Trimming took 0 bases from V and 3 from J, leaving 9 bases between them. The V gene's germline CDR1 is MGHRA and CDR2 YSYEKL. The CDR3 loop is CASSQESTGYEQYF. Here the CDR3 DNA reads TGCGCCAGCAGCCAAGAATCAACGGGCTACGAGCAGTACTTC.

The chain has TRBV9 and TRBJ2-1; D is unclear. Trimming pared 0 bases from V and 0 bases from J, leaving 10 bases between. Germline loops: CDR1 SGDLS, CDR2 YYNGEE. This CDR3 has 16 amino acids. The CDR3 DNA reads TGTGCCAGCAGCGTAGGTTCGGAGCACTCCTACAATGAGCAGTTCTTC. Translating gives CASSVGSEHSYNEQFF.

V usage is TRBV5-1 and J usage is TRBJ2-3; 13 nucleotides align to TRBD2. Trimming at V came to 0 bases and at J to 1 base, leaving 5 bases not matched to a gene. The CDR3 has 18 amino acids. Per germline, CDR1 SGHRS and CDR2 YFSETQ. CDR3 sequence reads: CASSLGTSGSSGTDTQYF. CDR3 DNA sequence: TGCGCCAGCAGCTTGGGGACTAGCGGGAGTTCGGGCACAGATACGCAGTATTTT.

The rearrangement uses TRBV7-8 and TRBJ2-3; TRBD1 aligns across 7 bases. The CDR3 extends over 14 amino acids. From germline, CDR1 is SGHVS and CDR2 FQNEAQ. V dropped 5 bases and J dropped 2; count of bases not matched to a gene: 4. In DNA, the CDR3 is TGTGCCAGCAGCCTAGGGACAGACACAGATACGCAGTATTTT. Protein product: CASSLGTDTDTQYF.

The CDR3 loop is CASSVALPVTVNEQFF. In DNA form, the CDR3 reads TGTGCCAGCAGCGTAGCCCTCCCTGTGACAGTCAATGAGCAGTTCTTC. The chain recombines TRBV9 with TRBJ2-1, with a possible D match to TRBD1 (5 bases). The CDR3 sequence is 16 residues long. Germline CDR1 reads SGDLS; CDR2 reads YYNGEE. Trimming removed 0 bases at V and 6 bases at J, with 16 bases between.

The gene calls are TRBV5-4 and TRBJ2-6; tentatively, D is TRBD2 (5 bases). Germline V gene data show CDR1 as SGHNT and CDR2 as YYREEE (reference sequence). V lost 4 bases to trimming and J lost 0 bases, with 11 bases between them. This CDR3 has 16 residues. The CDR3 region is CASSLGLPSGANVLTF. Written as DNA, the CDR3 is TGTGCCAGCAGCCTTGGACTGCCCTCTGGGGCCAACGTCCTGACTTTC.